These 27 T cell receptor beta chains share one sample of origin, sequenced in a study of breast tumors, draining lymph nodes, adjacent tissues. TCRdb re-analysed the multiplex PCR reads in MiXCR, keeping a single row per CDR3 protein. The repertoire holds roughly 70,000 distinct CDR3 sequences, over 40% seen once, with over 7.5% in the top ten. Sequenced: breast tumor tissue. Every receptor here comes from a female donor with breast cancer. Some clones in this sample may be carry-over from other donors' samples.

This clonotype was picked up many times. The chain is built from TRBV14 and TRBJ2-1; 8 bases match TRBD1. Trimming took 4 bases from V and 4 from J; bases not matched to a gene: 6. This CDR3 region has 15 residues. The germline gives CDR1 SGHDN, CDR2 FVKESK. The DNA for the CDR3 is TGTGCCAGCAGCCCCTGGACAGGGAATTACAATGAGCAGTTCTTC. Amino acid sequence: CASSPWTGNYNEQFF.

This clonotype was seen at least ten times. The V and J genes are TRBV12-3 or TRBV12-4 and TRBJ1-1; no firm D call. The CDR3 contains 13 residues. V lost 6 bases and J 4 bases, leaving 12 bases between the germline ends. DNA of the CDR3: TGTGCCAGCAGACCGGGGATGTCCACTGAAGCTTTCTTT. It codes for CASRPGMSTEAFF.

As concerns this clonotype: One base away lies a much larger clone, so this may be a sequencing read error. The chain carries TRBV6-1 and TRBJ2-5; D unclear. The CDR3 spans 15 residues. Trimming took off 5 bases at V and 5 bases at J, with 18 bases between the two ends. Looked up from germline, CDR1 is MNHNS and CDR2 is SASEGT. The CDR3 DNA reads as TGTGCCAGCAGTCACATGTCCGGGCGGTGGGAGACCCAGTACTTC. Translating it yields CASSHMSGRWETQYF.

This clonotype has ten or more counts. The chain employs TRBV5-8 and TRBJ2-5; 12 bases match TRBD2. J lost 0 bases, V lost 1 base, and 4 bases had no gene match. Germline CDR1 and CDR2: SGHTS and YDEGEE. The CDR3 extends over 17 amino acids. The CDR3 protein is CASSLTGLAGNQETQYF. DNA of the CDR3: TGTGCCAGCAGCTTGACCGGACTAGCGGGGAACCAAGAGACCCAGTACTTC.

With respect to this clonotype: Given the absence of the conserved phenylalanine or tryptophan at the CDR3 end, a read error is likely. The chain carries TRBV7-8 and TRBJ2-7; no reliable D call. The CDR3 contains 11 residues. From germline, CDR1 is SGHVS and CDR2 FQNEAQ. CDR3 sequence reads: CASSLYSEQYL. The CDR3 bases are TGTGCTAGCAGCTTATACAGCGAGCAGTACCTC.

The V gene is TRBV12-3 or TRBV12-4, the J gene TRBJ2-2; tentatively, D is TRBD1 (6 bases). Trimming took 1 base from V and 5 from J, leaving 8 bases between them. The length of the CDR3 is 14 residues. This chain's CDR3 is CASSLEDRTGELFF. For the CDR3, the DNA is TGTGCCAGCAGTTTAGAGGACAGAACCGGGGAGCTGTTTTTT.

This clonotype was recorded a few times. The chain employs TRBV27 and TRBJ2-7, with 8 bases matching TRBD2. The trim removed 6 bases at V and 0 bases at J, leaving 7 bases unmatched. The germline gives CDR1 MNHEY, CDR2 SMNVEV (reference sequence). CDR3 length equals 15 residues. The CDR3 region is CASRSRGGYSYEQYF. The CDR3 region has the DNA TGTGCCAGCAGGTCTCGGGGGGGATACTCCTACGAGCAGTACTTC.

This sequence joins TRBV28 and TRBJ1-4; the D gene is possibly TRBD1 (5 bases). Germline V lookup: CDR1 MDHEN, CDR2 SYDVKM. Trimming pared 5 bases from V and 12 bases from J, leaving 19 bases between. This CDR3 contains 14 residues. The CDR3 spells CASSNSGGKGELFF. CDR3 bases: TGTGCCAGCAGTAATAGCGGGGGGAAAGGGGAACTGTTTTTT.

The chain has TRBV7-6 and TRBJ1-1; D is unresolved. V was shortened by 0 bases and J by 1 base, with 12 bases between the two germline ends. The CDR3 consists of 16 residues. Germline values: CDR1 SGHVS, CDR2 FNYEAQ. The CDR3 DNA follows: TGTGCCAGCAGCTTAGCGCGTGTAGGGCCGAACACTGAAGCTTTCTTT. Its protein product is CASSLARVGPNTEAFF.

A few counts support this clonotype. J is TRBJ2-2 and V is TRBV12-3 or TRBV12-4, with D uncertain. This CDR3 region has 10 residues. The V end lost 6 bases, the J end lost 6 bases, and 2 bases lay between the germline ends. CDR3 DNA sequence: TGTGCCAGCAGCTCCGGGGAGCTGTTTTTT. Translating gives CASSSGELFF.

In this sample, this clonotype turned up many times. This chain joins TRBV19 and TRBJ2-1; D gene ambiguous. The CDR3 covers 16 residues. The germline gives CDR1 LNHDA, CDR2 SQIVND (reference sequence). V lost 5 bases, J lost 2 bases, and 16 bases lay in between. In nucleotides, the CDR3 is TGTGCCAGTAGTCCTCGATGGGCCTCCACCTACAATGAGCAGTTCTTC. Protein sequence: CASSPRWASTYNEQFF. The whole variable domain, remainder taken from reference TRBV19 and TRBJ2-1, is DGGITQSPKYLFRKEGQNVTLSCEQNLNHDAMYWYRQDPGQGLRLIYYSQIVNDFQKGDIAEGYSVSREKKESFPLTVTSAQKNPTAFYLCASSPRWASTYNEQFFGPGTRLTVL.

This clonotype was picked up many times. V usage is TRBV5-1 and J usage is TRBJ1-5, with D uncertain. V lost 0 bases and J 4 bases, leaving 5 bases between the germline ends. CDR1 SGHRS and CDR2 YFSETQ come from the germline V gene. This CDR3 has 13 residues. CDR3 protein: CASSLEQNQPQHF. As DNA, the CDR3 is TGCGCCAGCAGCTTGGAACAGAATCAGCCCCAGCATTTT. Supplemented by reference TRBV5-1 and TRBJ1-5, the full variable domain reads KAGVTQTPRYLIKTRGQQVTLSCSPISGHRSVSWYQQTPGQGLQFLFEYFSETQRNKGNFPGRFSGRQFSNSRSEMNVSTLELGDSALYLCASSLEQNQPQHFGDGTRLSIL.

There are many counts of this clonotype. The chain employs TRBV3-1 and TRBJ2-7, with 11 bases aligning to TRBD2. V lost 3 bases to trimming and J lost 7 bases; unmatched junction nucleotides: 17. Looked up from germline, CDR1 is LGHDT and CDR2 is YNNKEL (reference sequence). CDR3 size: 18 residues. The CDR3 loop reads CASSHLLMGLADLGEQYF. CDR3 coding DNA: TGTGCCAGCAGCCATCTACTGATGGGACTAGCGGACTTAGGGGAGCAGTACTTC.

This clonotype was recorded at least ten times. The chain is built from TRBV6-6 and TRBJ1-1; D not certain. The V end lost 2 bases, the J end lost 2 bases, and 9 bases lay between the germline ends. The CDR3 is made up of 14 amino acids. CDR1 is MNHNY, CDR2 SVGAGI, per germline (reference sequence). In nucleotides, the CDR3 is TGTGCCAGCAGTTACGTAAACCCCAACACTGAAGCTTTCTTT. This gives the protein CASSYVNPNTEAFF.

For this clonotype: Here the CDR3 omits its conserved ending phenylalanine or tryptophan, so a read error is the likely source. The chain links TRBV29-1 to TRBJ1-2; tentatively, D is TRBD1 (6 bases). CDR3 size: 16 residues. Per the germline V gene, CDR1 is SQVTM and CDR2 is ANQGSEA. The germline V and J ends were trimmed by 1 base and 4 bases, with 19 bases remaining between them. Written as DNA, the CDR3 is TGCAGCGTTGAAGGATTGGACAGAGGGGGTTCCTATGGCTACACCTCC. This sequence encodes CSVEGLDRGGSYGYTS.

The chain couples TRBV10-3 to TRBJ2-1; D is possibly TRBD2 (7 bases). Germline assignment: CDR1 ENHRY and CDR2 SYGVKD. The CDR3 is made up of 16 amino acids. Trimming stripped 5 bases from V and 8 bases from J, with 22 bases between. This chain's CDR3 is CAISSPDSLGGDEQFF. CDR3 DNA: TGTGCCATCAGTAGCCCGGACAGCCTGGGAGGGGATGAGCAGTTCTTC.

This clonotype was recorded at least ten times. V is TRBV5-6 and J is TRBJ1-5; D ambiguous. Trimming cost V 0 bases and J 4 bases, with 8 bases left between them. Germline loops: CDR1 SGHDT, CDR2 YYEEEE. The CDR3 length is 14 residues. CDR3 bases: TGTGCCAGCAGCTTGGGACGCCAGAATCAGCCCCAGCATTTT. Protein product: CASSLGRQNQPQHF.

Comments on this clonotype: It may be a read error: a sequence one base away is much more abundant. The chain employs TRBV6-1 and TRBJ2-3; D is uncertain. Germline values: CDR1 MNHNS, CDR2 SASEGT. There are 14 residues in the CDR3. Trimming removed 5 bases at V and 4 bases at J, with 13 bases between. This chain's CDR3 is CASSQRAWADTQYF. In DNA form, the CDR3 reads TGTGCCAGCAGTCAACGGGCATGGGCAGATACGCAGTATTTT.

This chain joins TRBV11-3 and TRBJ1-4; D not certain. The length of the CDR3 is 15 residues. Trimming took 0 bases from V and 8 from J, leaving 13 bases between them. Germline V gene lookup returns CDR1 SGHNT and CDR2 YENEEA. The DNA for the CDR3 is TGTGCCAGCAGCTTAGAGGCAACCGCGCGGGAAAAACTGTTTTTT. It is translated as CASSLEATAREKLFF.

In DNA form, the CDR3 reads TGTGCCAGCAGTTCGTCATACAGGGCTGACGGCGGGGAGCTGTTTTTT. Translated: CASSSSYRADGGELFF. The J gene is TRBJ2-2, the V gene TRBV28, with a possible D match to TRBD1 (6 bases). CDR1 and CDR2 from the germline V gene are MDHEN and SYDVKM. The CDR3 extends over 16 amino acids. Trimming stripped 4 bases from V and 7 bases from J, with 19 bases between.

The chain is built from TRBV7-8 and TRBJ1-2; 7 bases map to TRBD1. In germline, CDR1 is SGHVS, CDR2 FQNEAQ. The CDR3 spans 15 residues. V lost 4 bases to trimming and J lost 6 bases; unmatched junction nucleotides: 11. The CDR3 protein is CASSCGDRDGHGYTF. DNA of the CDR3: TGTGCCAGCAGCTGCGGCGACAGGGACGGTCATGGCTACACCTTC. The full variable domain, with the rest looked up from reference TRBV7-8 and TRBJ1-2, is GAGVSQSPRYKVAKRGQDVALRCDPISGHVSLFWYQQALGQGPEFLTYFQNEAQLDKSGLPSDRFFAERPEGSVSTLKIQRTQQEDSAVYLCASSCGDRDGHGYTFGSGTRLTVV.

In this sample, this clonotype turned up a few times. Since a much larger clone is just one base distant, this may be a read error. The CDR3: CAGSYFGGFPYEQYF. DNA of the CDR3: TGTGCCGGCAGTTACTTTGGAGGATTCCCTTACGAGCAGTACTTC. This sequence joins TRBV6-5 and TRBJ2-7, with a weak D call TRBD2 (5 bases). The CDR3 extends over 15 amino acids. Looked up from germline, CDR1 is MNHEY and CDR2 is SVGAGI.

Of note for this clonotype: At one end the junction does not follow the germline gene, possibly because of a read error. The gene calls are TRBV10-3 and TRBJ1-5, with D uncertain. The CDR3 contains 12 residues. CDR1 is ENHRY, CDR2 SYGVKD, per germline. CDR3 sequence (DNA): TGTGCCATCAGCGCGACTAGCGGGCCCCGGGCGTTT. Translated, it gives CAISATSGPRAF.

This clonotype came up a few times. V is TRBV9 and J is TRBJ2-3; 9 bases agree with TRBD2. The CDR3 runs 17 residues. Germline V gives CDR1 SGDLS, CDR2 YYNGEE. V trimming: 5 bases; J trimming: 3 bases; junction bases outside the gene matches: 13. CDR3 protein: CASSLVLAGPITDTQYF. The CDR3 bases are TGTGCCAGCAGTTTAGTCCTAGCGGGGCCCATTACAGATACGCAGTATTTT.

As concerns this clonotype: Because the CDR3 is missing its conserved closing phenylalanine or tryptophan, this is likely a read error. This chain's CDR3 is CASSVQSPGQGSYEQYL. CDR3 nucleotides: TGTGCCAGCAGCGTGCAATCTCCGGGACAGGGTTCCTACGAGCAGTACCTC. The chain is built from TRBV7-6 and TRBJ2-7, with 9 positions matching TRBD1. The CDR3 length is 17 residues. The V and J ends lost 5 bases and 1 base, in that order; junction bases with no gene match: 12. Per germline, CDR1 SGHVS and CDR2 FNYEAQ.

By its share, this clonotype is medium-sized (0.01 to 0.1%). The rearrangement uses TRBV20-1 and TRBJ1-4; D call uncertain. Trimming shortened V by 3 bases and J by 1 base, and 6 bases separated the two germline ends. CDR1 and CDR2 (germline): DFQATT, SNEGSKA (reference sequence). The CDR3 runs to 13 residues. The CDR3 coding sequence is TGCAGTGCTAGGGCCTTAACTAATGAAAAACTGTTTTTT. This translates into CSARALTNEKLFF.

This clonotype rates as medium-sized (0.01 to 0.1%). V gene TRBV5-6 combines with J gene TRBJ2-1; D remains unclear. The CDR3 is 14 residues long. The germline V and J ends were trimmed by 1 base and 2 bases, with 7 bases remaining between them. The germline V gene has CDR1 SGHDT and CDR2 YYEEEE. The CDR3 DNA sequence: TGTGCCAGCAGCTTGAAGGCAGCCTACAATGAGCAGTTCTTC. Translated: CASSLKAAYNEQFF.